The rows below give T cell receptor beta chains drawn from one sample of a study of chemoradiotherapy in HPV16-positive cancers. TCRdb keeps only in-frame clones here, not all; method: immunoSEQ multiplex PCR. The sample consists of about 2,100 clones, around 87% of them appearing once. The sequencing used tumor tissue, collected from a patient who underwent chemoradiotherapy. The receptors shown here come from a human donor with HPV-associated anogenital cancer. Each CDR3 is given with its conserved first and last residue. Each record gives: clone size, J gene, D gene, V gene, CDR3 DNA, CDR3 protein. D genes are given only for firm matches. Only some rows state a clone size, as once, few, many or a class for expanded clones.

>-|TRBJ1-2|TRBD1|TRBV30
TGTGCCTGGAGTCGACAGGGGGTTTGGTATGGCTACACCTTC
CAWSRQGVWYGYTF
>-|TRBJ1-1|-|TRBV5-3
TGTGCCAGAAGGTTTTCGCACAGGGAAACAATAGAAGCTTTCTTT
CARRFSHRETIEAFF
>-|TRBJ2-1|-|TRBV7-8
TGTGCCAGCAGTTCTGGGGTGGGGGGCCTTCGGAATGAGCAGTTCTTC
CASSSGVGGLRNEQFF
>few|TRBJ1-1|-|TRBV27
TGTGCCAGCAGTAAAATTGCAGGGGCTCGCACTGAAGCTTTCTTT
CASSKIAGARTEAFF
>-|TRBJ2-1|-|TRBV18
TGTGCCAGCTCACCGCCGAGAAGTGGTGAGCAGTTCTTC
CASSPPRSGEQFF
>hyperexpanded|TRBJ1-1|-|TRBV5-1
TGCGCCAGCAGCCCAGTGGGGGAGGCCGCTGAAGCTTTCTTT
CASSPVGEAAEAFF
>-|TRBJ2-5|TRBD2|TRBV4-3
TGCGCCAGCAGCTATGCTAGCGGGGAGACCCAGTACTTC
CASSYASGETQYF
>-|TRBJ1-2|-|TRBV5-1
TGCGCCAGCAGCTCGTCGACTGCCATAGAGAGCTACACCTTC
CASSSSTAIESYTF
>-|TRBJ2-5|-|TRBV9
TGTGCCAGCAGCGTAGCTGGGTCCCAAGAGACCCAGTACTTC
CASSVAGSQETQYF
>-|TRBJ1-1|-|TRBV6-5
TGTGCCAGCAGTTATCCGGGGAACACTGAAGCTTTCTTT
CASSYPGNTEAFF
>few|TRBJ2-1|TRBD2|TRBV19
TGTGCCAGTAGTACTGGGACTAACGCATACGGTGAGCAGTTCTTC
CASSTGTNAYGEQFF
>-|TRBJ1-5|-|TRBV7-6
TGTGCCAGCAGCTTAGCGGATAATCAGCCCCAGCATTTT
CASSLADNQPQHF
>-|TRBJ1-2|TRBD1|TRBV5-1
TGCGCCAGCGACAGGGGGAATCACTATGGCTACACCTTC
CASDRGNHYGYTF
>-|TRBJ2-1|-|TRBV7-3
TGTGCCAGCAGCTTAACCCTAGCCCCCGCCAGCGGACCTTACAATGAGCAGTTCTTC
CASSLTLAPASGPYNEQFF
>-|TRBJ2-7|-|TRBV2
TGTGCCAGCAGGGACTTTGGTTCCTCAAGGGGAAACGAGCAGTACTTC
CASRDFGSSRGNEQYF
>-|TRBJ2-2|-|TRBV30
TGTGCCTGGGGGACATTCACCGGGGAGCTGTTTTTT
CAWGTFTGELFF
>once|TRBJ1-1|TRBD1|TRBV10-2
TGCGCCAGCAGTGAGGACAGGGACACTGAAGCTTTCTTT
CASSEDRDTEAFF
>-|TRBJ1-1|-|TRBV6-5
TGTGCCAGCAGTATATGGGCGAACACTGAAGCTTTCTTT
CASSIWANTEAFF
>-|TRBJ2-7|-|TRBV27
TGTGCCAGCAGAGACTCCGGGCACAAGAACGAGCAGTACTTC
CASRDSGHKNEQYF
>-|TRBJ2-1|TRBD2|TRBV5-1
TGCGCCAGCAGCTTGTGGGCGGCTAGCGGATTTTTAGGTGATGAGCAGTTCTTC
CASSLWAASGFLGDEQFF
>-|TRBJ1-1|-|TRBV29-1
TGCAGCGCCGGCAACACTGAAGCTTTCTTT
CSAGNTEAFF
>-|TRBJ2-7|-|TRBV6-1
TGTGCCAGCAGTGGATACGGACGGGTGTCCTACGAGCAGTACTTC
CASSGYGRVSYEQYF
>-|TRBJ2-7|-|TRBV2
TGTGCCAGCAGTGATTACAGGACCTACGAGCAGTACTTC
CASSDYRTYEQYF
>few|TRBJ1-1|-|TRBV19
TGTGCCAGTAAGAGGCCCGAGGTTGGGCACACTGAAGCTTTCTTT
CASKRPEVGHTEAFF
>few|TRBJ2-5|-|TRBV2
TGTGCCAGCCTGACCCCGGAGAGGGCGGAGACCCAGTACTTC
CASLTPERAETQYF
>-|TRBJ2-3|-|TRBV5-4
TGTGCCAGCAGCTTACAACACAGGGCCACAGATACGCAGTATTTT
CASSLQHRATDTQYF
>-|TRBJ1-2|TRBD1|TRBV30
TGTGCCTGGAGATTCGGGACAGGGGTTGGCTACACCTTC
CAWRFGTGVGYTF
>-|TRBJ2-7|-|TRBV5-1
TGCGCCAGCAGCTTGAGCTCCGGGACACCCCGCTACGAGCAGTACTTC
CASSLSSGTPRYEQYF
>-|TRBJ2-2|-|TRBV27
TGTGCCAGCAGCCCCGTTGAGGGTAATGCCGGGGAGCTGTTTTTT
CASSPVEGNAGELFF
>-|TRBJ1-2|-|TRBV2
TGTGCCAGCAGTGGAGGTCAGGGTTATCGGGATGGCTACACCTTC
CASSGGQGYRDGYTF
>large|TRBJ2-5|-|TRBV27
TGTGCCAGCGGAAGCCGGGCCCTTGAGCAGACCCAGTACTTC
CASGSRALEQTQYF
>-|TRBJ2-5|-|TRBV11-3
TGTGCCAGCAGCTCCGGACTGCAAGAGACCCAGTACTTC
CASSSGLQETQYF
>-|TRBJ2-3|-|TRBV9
TGTGCCAGCAGCTCCCCCCTCAACGCGACAACTAGCACAGATACGCAGTATTTT
CASSSPLNATTSTDTQYF
>-|TRBJ2-7|-|TRBV7-3
TGTGCCAGCACCCGCTCCTACGAGCAGTACTTC
CASTRSYEQYF
>-|TRBJ1-1|TRBD1|TRBV2
TGTGCCAGCAAAAGACAGGGGCCCTTCACTGAAGCTTTCTTT
CASKRQGPFTEAFF
>-|TRBJ2-7|-|TRBV19
TGTGCCAGTAGTATCCAGGGGCCCTACGAGCAGTACTTC
CASSIQGPYEQYF
>-|TRBJ1-2|TRBD1|TRBV5-6
TGTGCCAGCAGCTTAGACAGGGGCGTACTGTATGGCTACACCTTC
CASSLDRGVLYGYTF
>-|TRBJ1-5|-|TRBV27
TGTGCCAGCAGTTTAACAGGTAGCAATCAGCCCCAGCATTTT
CASSLTGSNQPQHF
>once|TRBJ2-7|-|TRBV5-1
TGCGCCAGCAGCTTGGGGCCGCAGAGTAGTTTCTACGAGCAGTACTTC
CASSLGPQSSFYEQYF
>few|TRBJ2-1|-|TRBV6-4
TGTGCCAGCAGTGCATCGACTGATGGCCCTGATGAGCAGTTCTTC
CASSASTDGPDEQFF
>few|TRBJ1-2|-|TRBV19
TGTGCCAGCGGACCACCTAACTATGGCTACACCTTC
CASGPPNYGYTF
>-|TRBJ1-6|TRBD1|TRBV10-2
TGCGCCAGCACTCGCGGACAGGACTATAATTCACCCCTCCACTTT
CASTRGQDYNSPLHF
>-|TRBJ2-1|-|TRBV7-9
TGTGCCAGCAGCCCTCTGGGGGCAGGGTCCTACAATGAGCAGTTCTTC
CASSPLGAGSYNEQFF
>-|TRBJ2-3|TRBD1|TRBV5-1
TGCGCCAGCAGCCCAAGACAGGGGACCACAGATACGCAGTATTTT
CASSPRQGTTDTQYF
>-|TRBJ1-1|-|TRBV6-5
TGTGCCAGCAGCCCCGGTGGGTGGTACGCTGAAGCTTTCTTT
CASSPGGWYAEAFF
>-|TRBJ1-3|-|TRBV6-5
TGTGCCAGCAGTTACGGGAGCACCATATATTTT
CASSYGSTIYF
>-|TRBJ1-4|-|TRBV18
TGTGCCAGCTCACCGTTTGACCCCTCCCGGAGCGAAAAACTGTTTTTT
CASSPFDPSRSEKLFF
>-|TRBJ2-1|TRBD2|TRBV11-3
TGTGCCAGCAGCTACCGGACTAGCGGGAGTTTAAGTGAGCAGTTCTTC
CASSYRTSGSLSEQFF
>-|TRBJ1-1|-|TRBV10-3
TGTGCCTCAGGTCAGGGGTTAAACACTGAAGCTTTCTTT
CASGQGLNTEAFF
>-|TRBJ1-5|TRBD1|TRBV28
TGTGCCCTACGGGACAGGGTCTCGGGCGGCAATCAGCCCCAGCATTTT
CALRDRVSGGNQPQHF
>-|TRBJ2-7|TRBD2|TRBV5-1
TGCGCCACCTCACAAGCGGGGGAGTCCTACGAGCAGTACTTC
CATSQAGESYEQYF
>-|TRBJ1-1|-|TRBV7-2
TGTGCCAGCAGCTGGGGGCCCGTAGCGACTGAAGCTTTCTTT
CASSWGPVATEAFF
>-|TRBJ1-6|-|TRBV21-1
TGTGCCAGCAGCGACCTACACATACATCATAATTCACCCCTCCACTTT
CASSDLHIHHNSPLHF
>-|TRBJ2-1|TRBD2|TRBV15
TGTGCCACCAGCAGAGATGGGGGGAGGGATGAGCAGTTCTTC
CATSRDGGRDEQFF
>-|TRBJ1-5|-|TRBV6-1
TGTGCCAGCAGTGAAAGGTCCAATCAGCCCCAGCATTTT
CASSERSNQPQHF
>-|TRBJ2-7|-|TRBV27
TGTGCCAGCGGTTGGACAGCCTACGAGCAGTACTTC
CASGWTAYEQYF